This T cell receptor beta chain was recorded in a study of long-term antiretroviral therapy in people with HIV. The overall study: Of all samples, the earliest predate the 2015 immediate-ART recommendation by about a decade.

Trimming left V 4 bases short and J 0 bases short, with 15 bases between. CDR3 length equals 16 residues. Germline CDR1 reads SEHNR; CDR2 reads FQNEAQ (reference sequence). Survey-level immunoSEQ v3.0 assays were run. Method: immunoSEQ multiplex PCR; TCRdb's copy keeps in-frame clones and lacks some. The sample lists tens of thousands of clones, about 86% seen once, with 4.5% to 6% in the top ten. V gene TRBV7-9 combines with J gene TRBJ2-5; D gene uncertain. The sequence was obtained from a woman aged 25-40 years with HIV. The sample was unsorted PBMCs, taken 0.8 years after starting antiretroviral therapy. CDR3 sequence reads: CASSSRIEDYQETQYF. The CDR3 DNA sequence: TGTGCCAGCAGCTCCAGGATCGAAGACTACCAAGAGACCCAGTACTTC.